This T cell receptor beta chain was identified in a study of STAT5B mutations in CD4+ large granular lymphocyte leukemia. In the authors' methods: Productive clonotypes were detectable down to 2.59 x 10-5 frequency. Profiled with immunoSEQ multiplex PCR; TCRdb holds only in-frame clones, not every one. The DNA gave D and trimming, while V, J and clone size come from that table. The sample lists about 40,000 clones, 80% to 90% occurring once. Sequences were obtained from CD4+ T cells from blood buffy coats. The sequence was obtained from a human donor in good health.

CDR3 sequence (DNA): TGTGCCAGCAGTGAAGGCGCCGGGACAGTAAACACCGGGGAGCTGTTTTTT. This translates into CASSEGAGTVNTGELFF. The chain couples TRBV6-1 to TRBJ2-2; 7 bases agree with TRBD1. Trimming at V came to 1 base and at J to 2 bases, leaving 7 bases not matched to a gene. The germline CDR1 and CDR2 sequences are MNHNS and SASEGT. This CDR3 contains 17 residues.